The 28 T cell receptor beta chains given below trace back to one sample, sequenced in a study of memory CD4+ T cells and cytomegalovirus serostatus. The sort gate was single viable CD3+CD4+CD8-CD45RO+ cells for memory CD4+ T cells. Some clones are missing from TCRdb's copy, which holds only in-frame ones; the method was immunoSEQ multiplex PCR. The sample lists tens of thousands of clones; around three quarters were seen once. Sequencing input: memory CD4+ T cells from blood. The receptor source for this set is an adult in good health and CMV-seronegative.

This chain links TRBV5-6 with TRBJ2-7; TRBD2 aligns across 8 bases. The CDR3 is 14 amino acids. V lost 3 bases to trimming and J lost 2 bases; unmatched junction nucleotides: 4. The V gene's germline CDR1 is SGHDT and CDR2 YYEEEE. The CDR3 spells CASSSQRGTYEQYF. Written as DNA, the CDR3 is TGTGCCAGCAGCTCGCAGCGGGGGACCTACGAGCAGTACTTC.

V is TRBV19 and J is TRBJ1-6; D unclear. The ends were cut back, 2 bases at V and 6 bases at J, with 8 bases in the middle. The CDR3 covers 14 residues. Germline V CDR1 and CDR2: LNHDA, SQIVND (reference sequence). CDR3 DNA sequence: TGTGCCAGTAGTATAAACGGGTTTAATTCACCCCTCCACTTT. Translated: CASSINGFNSPLHF.

V usage is TRBV7-2 and J usage is TRBJ2-1; 9 bases fit TRBD2. J lost 3 bases, V lost 1 base, and 4 bases had no gene match. The CDR3 extends over 16 amino acids. Germline V gene lookup returns CDR1 SGHTA and CDR2 FQGNSA. The CDR3 region has the DNA TGTGCCAGCAGCTTAGGGGCGGGGGGGCACTACAATGAGCAGTTCTTC. Amino acids: CASSLGAGGHYNEQFF.

The V gene is TRBV27, the J gene TRBJ2-7; either TRBD1 or TRBD2 may fit D (5 bases each). The CDR3 extends over 15 amino acids. Germline CDR1 MNHEY, CDR2 SMNVEV (reference sequence). Trimming removed 3 bases at V and 4 bases at J, with 16 bases between. CDR3 region: CASSLSEGPSYEQYF. The CDR3 DNA reads TGTGCCAGCAGTTTGTCTGAGGGGCCTTCTTACGAGCAGTACTTC.

This clone was seen only once. This rearrangement joins TRBV7-2 to TRBJ1-2; no clear D. CDR1 SGHTA and CDR2 FQGNSA come from the germline V gene. CDR3 length equals 13 residues. Trimming removed 4 bases at V and 7 bases at J, with 13 bases between. CDR3 sequence: CASSYTRRGGYTF. The CDR3 nucleotides are TGTGCCAGCAGCTATACACGGCGGGGTGGCTACACCTTC.

This chain uses TRBV4-3 with TRBJ2-3; D not resolved. CDR3 length: 13 residues. The V end lost 0 bases, the J end lost 5 bases, and 6 bases lay between the germline ends. The germline V gene encodes CDR1 LGHNA and CDR2 YSLEER. The chain's CDR3 is CASSQDRRDTQYF. CDR3 bases: TGCGCCAGCAGCCAAGATCGAAGAGATACGCAGTATTTT.

This clone came up once. The chain is built from TRBV5-8 and TRBJ1-2, with 8 bases matching TRBD1. The CDR3 has 16 amino acids. J gave up 5 bases and V 0 bases, and 9 bases lay outside the gene matches. Per the germline V gene, CDR1 is SGHTS and CDR2 is YDEGEE. CDR3 DNA: TGTGCCAGCAGCTTGGCGTTCGGACAGGGATCTTATGGCTACACCTTC. As protein: CASSLAFGQGSYGYTF. The variable domain in full, with the rest retrieved from reference TRBV5-8 and TRBJ1-2, is EAGVTQSPTHLIKTRGQQATLRCSPISGHTSVYWYQQALGLGLQFLLWYDEGEERNRGNFPPRFSGRQFPNYSSELNVNALELEDSALYLCASSLAFGQGSYGYTFGSGTRLTVV.

This clone was recorded a few times. V gene TRBV28 combines with J gene TRBJ2-7; 11 bases align to TRBD1. Germline V gives CDR1 MDHEN, CDR2 SYDVKM. Germline trimming cut 7 bases from V and 2 bases from J; bases unmatched to any gene: 4. The CDR3 runs 14 residues. CDR3 protein: CASIGQGAAYEQYF. CDR3 bases: TGTGCCAGCATTGGACAGGGGGCCGCCTACGAGCAGTACTTC.

The chain is built from TRBV25-1 and TRBJ2-1, with no clear D. In germline, CDR1 is MGHDK, CDR2 SYGVNS. The CDR3 has 11 residues. Trimming took off 10 bases at V and 6 bases at J, with 10 bases between the two ends. The CDR3 here is CATELFNEQFF. As DNA, the CDR3 is TGTGCCACCGAACTTTTCAATGAGCAGTTCTTC.

The chain is built from TRBV5-5 and TRBJ2-7, with TRBD2 identical over 16 bases. The germline V gene encodes CDR1 SGHKS and CDR2 YYEKEE (reference sequence). The CDR3 loop spans 18 amino acids. The ends lost 0 bases at V and 6 bases at J; junction bases unmatched: 9. CDR3 sequence reads: CASSLAVGTSGGVGEQYF. The CDR3 nucleotides are TGTGCCAGCAGCTTGGCGGTCGGGACTAGCGGGGGGGTCGGCGAGCAGTACTTC. The whole variable domain, filled in from reference TRBV5-5 and TRBJ2-7, reads DAGVTQSPTHLIKTRGQQVTLRCSPISGHKSVSWYQQVLGQGPQFIFQYYEKEERGRGNFPDRFSARQFPNYSSELNVNALLLGDSALYLCASSLAVGTSGGVGEQYFGPGTRLTVT.

The chain has TRBV5-6 and TRBJ1-1; D ambiguous. Germline assignment: CDR1 SGHDT and CDR2 YYEEEE. The germline V and J ends were trimmed by 0 bases and 5 bases, with 11 bases remaining between them. The CDR3 length is 14 residues. CDR3 amino acids: CASSLASPGTEAFF. CDR3 in DNA: TGTGCCAGCAGCTTGGCTTCACCCGGGACTGAAGCTTTCTTT.

The chain's CDR3 is CASSLAAGGGSNYGYTF. DNA for the CDR3: TGTGCCAGCAGCTTAGCCGCAGGGGGGGGAAGTAACTATGGCTACACCTTC. The chain joins TRBV7-2 to TRBJ1-2; 7 bases map to TRBD1. The CDR3 spans 17 residues. The V and J ends lost 0 bases and 1 base, in that order; junction bases with no gene match: 8. Germline V gene data show CDR1 as SGHTA and CDR2 as FQGNSA.

The chain couples TRBV4-3 to TRBJ2-7, with TRBD2 matching 8 bases. Germline V gives CDR1 LGHNA, CDR2 YSLEER. The CDR3 consists of 14 residues. V gave up 1 base and J gave up 7 bases; unmatched junction bases: 6. The CDR3 loop reads CASSQAGGGGEQYF. The CDR3 DNA follows: TGCGCCAGCAGCCAAGCGGGGGGGGGTGGAGAGCAGTACTTC.

The genes are TRBV6-1 and TRBJ2-1, with 10 bases fitting TRBD2. The CDR3 length is 17 residues. Trimming removed 4 bases from V and 7 bases from J; junction bases left unmatched: 13. Germline loops: CDR1 MNHNS, CDR2 SASEGT. CDR3 loop: CASSGQSSGRSRNEQFF. The CDR3 DNA is TGTGCCAGCAGTGGACAAAGTAGCGGGAGGAGCAGGAATGAGCAGTTCTTC.

The CDR3 is CASTASSGAQETQYF. The DNA of the CDR3 is TGTGCCAGCACGGCCTCCAGCGGGGCCCAAGAGACCCAGTACTTC. The chain is built from TRBV6-1 and TRBJ2-5; the match to TRBD2 covers 7 bases. The length of the CDR3 is 15 residues. Per the germline V gene, CDR1 is MNHNS and CDR2 is SASEGT. V dropped 7 bases and J dropped 1; count of bases not matched to a gene: 9.

The V gene is TRBV30, the J gene TRBJ1-4; the D is unclear. Germline lookup yields CDR1 GTSNPN and CDR2 SVGIG (reference sequence). The CDR3 is made up of 14 amino acids. Trimming pared 1 base from V and 3 bases from J, leaving 9 bases between. The CDR3 bases are TGTGCCTGGAGTGAGGCAGCCTCTAATGAAAAACTGTTTTTT. Residues: CAWSEAASNEKLFF.

The chain recombines TRBV7-2 with TRBJ1-5; D is possibly TRBD1 (6 bases). The CDR3 extends over 15 amino acids. The V and J ends lost 3 bases and 5 bases respectively, with 14 bases between them. From germline, CDR1 is SGHTA and CDR2 FQGNSA. The CDR3 nucleotides read TGTGCCAGCAGCTTTAATCGGGGGGCAGATCAGCCCCAGCATTTT. Translated: CASSFNRGADQPQHF.

This clone was recorded a few times. The V call is TRBV7-2, the J call TRBJ2-5; TRBD2 matches at 7 bases. Unmatched junction bases numbered 17, after V lost 7 bases and J lost 3 bases. The germline CDR1 and CDR2 sequences are SGHTA and FQGNSA. The CDR3 has 17 amino acids. The CDR3 coding sequence is TGTGCCAGCACCAAGACAGAGTGGGAGGGACTAAAAGAGACCCAGTACTTC. This gives the protein CASTKTEWEGLKETQYF.

The chain links TRBV18 to TRBJ1-2; maybe TRBD1 (5 bases). Trimming shortened V by 2 bases and J by 4 bases, and 14 bases separated the two germline ends. The CDR3 covers 15 residues. CDR1 and CDR2 (germline): KGHSH, LQKENI. The CDR3 nucleotides are TGTGCCAGCTCACCAAAGGAGGGGTTGAGCTATGGCTACACCTTC. Translating it yields CASSPKEGLSYGYTF.

This chain uses TRBV6-4 with TRBJ2-3; 9 bases map to TRBD1. Germline-derived CDR1 and CDR2 are MRHNA and SNTAGT. The CDR3 has 14 amino acids. V was clipped by 3 bases and J by 6 bases; unmatched bases: 4. The CDR3 region is CASSEQGAGDTQYF. The DNA of the CDR3 is TGTGCCAGCAGTGAACAGGGGGCAGGGGATACGCAGTATTTT.

The chain carries TRBV4-2 and TRBJ2-3; D ambiguous. Trimming took off 3 bases at V and 5 bases at J, with 12 bases between the two ends. The CDR3 consists of 14 residues. CDR1 and CDR2 from the germline V gene are LGHNA and YNFKEQ. For the CDR3, the DNA is TGTGCCAGCAGCCACTCCCAGGTCGGAGATACGCAGTATTTT. Its translation: CASSHSQVGDTQYF.

This sequence joins TRBV9 and TRBJ1-2, with unresolved D. This CDR3 is built from 13 residues. Trimming removed 0 bases at V and 4 bases at J, with 7 bases between. Germline V gene sequence: CDR1 SGDLS, CDR2 YYNGEE. The CDR3 sequence: CASSVDLGYGYTF. In nucleotides, the CDR3 is TGTGCCAGCAGCGTAGATCTGGGCTATGGCTACACCTTC.

The chain employs TRBV25-1 and TRBJ2-2; 8 bases map to TRBD1. V lost 3 bases and J lost 6; bases outside the gene matches: 3. Germline loops: CDR1 MGHDK, CDR2 SYGVNS. The CDR3 is 14 amino acids. The CDR3 sequence: CASSDRGQPGELFF. The CDR3 DNA sequence: TGTGCCAGCAGTGACAGGGGGCAACCCGGGGAGCTGTTTTTT.

The chain carries TRBV5-3 and TRBJ1-5, with 9 nucleotides matching TRBD1. TRBV5-3 is placed among ORFs of uncertain function. The V gene end was trimmed by 4 bases and the J gene end by 0 bases; junction bases not matched to a gene: 8. This CDR3 has 17 residues. The CDR3 DNA follows: TGTGCCAGAAGCAACGACAGGGGGAGATATAGCAATCAGCCCCAGCATTTT. Protein product: CARSNDRGRYSNQPQHF.

This clone was recorded only once. This rearrangement joins TRBV23-1 to TRBJ1-6; TRBD1 aligns across 12 bases. TRBV23-1 is given ORF status, its function remaining uncertain. The V segment lost 3 bases and the J segment 10 bases; nucleotides outside the gene matches: 7. The CDR3 spans 16 residues. For the CDR3, the DNA is TGCGCCAGCAGTCAGGGACAGGGGGCGGCGCGGTCACCCCTCCACTTT. Translating it yields CASSQGQGAARSPLHF.

V gene TRBV6-1 combines with J gene TRBJ1-5; D call uncertain. The germline V gene encodes CDR1 MNHNS and CDR2 SASEGT. V was shortened by 3 bases and J by 7 bases, with 16 bases between the two germline ends. This CDR3 has 15 residues. CDR3 DNA sequence: TGTGCCAGCAGTGATGGGCAGGTAGGCGGACAGCCCCAGCATTTT. Its protein is CASSDGQVGGQPQHF.

The chain carries TRBV5-1 and TRBJ2-5; D unresolved. The ends were cut back, 1 base at V and 1 base at J, with 11 bases in the middle. Germline V CDR1 and CDR2: SGHRS, YFSETQ. CDR3 length equals 15 residues. The CDR3 reads CASSLLGPPQETQYF. DNA for the CDR3: TGCGCCAGCAGCTTGTTGGGCCCCCCCCAAGAGACCCAGTACTTC.

The J gene is TRBJ2-7, the V gene TRBV15, with TRBD2 identical over 12 bases. Per germline, CDR1 LNHNV and CDR2 YYDKDF (reference sequence). The CDR3 loop spans 21 amino acids. J was trimmed by 0 bases and V by 2 bases; bases with no gene match: 17. Written as DNA, the CDR3 is TGTGCCACCAGCAGACCTGCCTCCCTAGCGGGAGGGTCCCGTTACTCCTACGAGCAGTACTTC. This codes for CATSRPASLAGGSRYSYEQYF.